The present entry profiles one T cell receptor (beta chain) with its context. Its specificity is not known. PCR amplification relied on 60 Vbeta primers (plus 13 Jbeta primers). Profiling relied on immunoSEQ multiplex PCR, and the TCRdb table lists in-frame clones only, not all of them. The sample records hundreds of thousands of clones, 77% being singletons. This sample was taken from a study of cytomegalovirus exposure and HLA in healthy donors. Study as a whole: As an earlier analysis found, roughly 180 million T cells yielded 117 million unique TCR beta sequences.

Study-wide results and caveats: It was about 180 TCR beta chains that were listed as cytomegalovirus-associated.

J gave up 1 base and V 6 bases, and 7 bases lay outside the gene matches. The CDR3 sequence is 15 residues long. In germline, CDR1 is MNHEY, CDR2 SVGAGI. Source material: PBMCs. This chain links TRBV6-5 with TRBJ2-7; TRBD2 matches at 9 bases. The sequence came from a woman in her fifties or sixties in good health and CMV-seropositive. CDR3: CASRGLSGSSYEQYF. The DNA of the CDR3 is TGTGCCAGCAGAGGCCTTAGCGGGAGTTCCTACGAGCAGTACTTC.